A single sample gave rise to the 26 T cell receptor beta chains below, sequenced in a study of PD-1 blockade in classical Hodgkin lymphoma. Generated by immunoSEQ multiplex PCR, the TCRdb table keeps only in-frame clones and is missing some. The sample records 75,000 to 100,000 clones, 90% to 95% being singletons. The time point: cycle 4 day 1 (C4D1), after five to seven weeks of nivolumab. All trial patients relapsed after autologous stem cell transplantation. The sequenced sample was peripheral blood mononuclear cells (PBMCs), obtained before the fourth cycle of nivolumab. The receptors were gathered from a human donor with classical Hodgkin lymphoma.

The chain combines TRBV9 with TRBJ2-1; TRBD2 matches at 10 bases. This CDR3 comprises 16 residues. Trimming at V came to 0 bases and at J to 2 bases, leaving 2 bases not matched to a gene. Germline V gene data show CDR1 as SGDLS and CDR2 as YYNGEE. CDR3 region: CASSVVSGRAYNEQFF. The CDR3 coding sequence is TGTGCCAGCAGCGTAGTGAGCGGGAGGGCCTACAATGAGCAGTTCTTC.

This chain's CDR3 is CASSSGLAATDTQYF. The DNA for the CDR3 is TGCGCCAGCAGCTCTGGACTAGCGGCTACAGATACGCAGTATTTT. The rearrangement links TRBV5-1 to TRBJ2-3; 10 bases align to TRBD2. CDR1 and CDR2 (germline): SGHRS, YFSETQ. V was pared by 3 bases and J by 3 bases, with 4 bases of the junction left unmatched. This CDR3 has 15 amino acids.

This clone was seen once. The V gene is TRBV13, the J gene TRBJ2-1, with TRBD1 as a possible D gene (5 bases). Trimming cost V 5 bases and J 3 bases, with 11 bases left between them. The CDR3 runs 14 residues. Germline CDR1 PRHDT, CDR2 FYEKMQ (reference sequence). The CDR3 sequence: CASSRDTGYNEQFF. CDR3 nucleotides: TGTGCCAGCAGCCGTGACACAGGCTACAATGAGCAGTTCTTC.

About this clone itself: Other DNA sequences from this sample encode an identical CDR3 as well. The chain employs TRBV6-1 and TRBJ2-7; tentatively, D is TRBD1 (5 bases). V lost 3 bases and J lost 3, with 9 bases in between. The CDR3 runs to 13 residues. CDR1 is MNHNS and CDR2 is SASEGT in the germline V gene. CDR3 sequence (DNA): TGTGCCAGCAGTGACCTTAGGGGCTACGAGCAGTACTTC. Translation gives CASSDLRGYEQYF.

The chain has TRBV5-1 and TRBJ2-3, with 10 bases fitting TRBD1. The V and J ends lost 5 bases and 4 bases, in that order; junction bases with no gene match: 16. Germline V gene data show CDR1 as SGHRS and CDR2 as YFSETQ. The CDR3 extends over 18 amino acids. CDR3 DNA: TGCGCCAGCAGTCTCCGTGGGCCCGGGACAGGGGTTTCAGATACGCAGTATTTT. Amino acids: CASSLRGPGTGVSDTQYF. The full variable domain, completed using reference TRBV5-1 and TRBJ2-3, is KAGVTQTPRYLIKTRGQQVTLSCSPISGHRSVSWYQQTPGQGLQFLFEYFSETQRNKGNFPGRFSGRQFSNSRSEMNVSTLELGDSALYLCASSLRGPGTGVSDTQYFGPGTRLTVL.

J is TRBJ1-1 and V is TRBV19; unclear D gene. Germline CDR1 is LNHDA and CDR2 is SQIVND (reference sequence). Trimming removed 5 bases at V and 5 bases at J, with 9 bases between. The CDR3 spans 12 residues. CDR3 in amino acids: CASSGYLTEAFF. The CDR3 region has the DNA TGTGCCAGTAGTGGGTACTTGACTGAAGCTTTCTTT.

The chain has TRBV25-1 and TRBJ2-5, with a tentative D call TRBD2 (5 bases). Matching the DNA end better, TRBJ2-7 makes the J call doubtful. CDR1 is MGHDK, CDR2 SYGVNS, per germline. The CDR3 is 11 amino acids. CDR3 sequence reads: CASSRGIEQYF. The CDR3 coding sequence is TGTGCCAGCAGCCGGGGTATCGAGCAGTACTTC.

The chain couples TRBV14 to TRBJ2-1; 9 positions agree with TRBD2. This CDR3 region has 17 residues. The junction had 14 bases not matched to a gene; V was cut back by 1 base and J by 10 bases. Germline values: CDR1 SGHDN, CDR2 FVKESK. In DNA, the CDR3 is TGTGCCAGCAGCCAAGTGGGCTGGCGGGAGGGGTTTCGGGAGCAGTTCTTC. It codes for CASSQVGWREGFREQFF.

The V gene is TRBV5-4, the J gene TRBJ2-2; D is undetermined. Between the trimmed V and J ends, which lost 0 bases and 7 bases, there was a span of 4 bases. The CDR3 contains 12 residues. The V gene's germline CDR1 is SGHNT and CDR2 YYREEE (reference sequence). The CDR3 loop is CASSLVSGELFF. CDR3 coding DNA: TGTGCCAGCAGCTTGGTTAGCGGGGAGCTGTTTTTT.

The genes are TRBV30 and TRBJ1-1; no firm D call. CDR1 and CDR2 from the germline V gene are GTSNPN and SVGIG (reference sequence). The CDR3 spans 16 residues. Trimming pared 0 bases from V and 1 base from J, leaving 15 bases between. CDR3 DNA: TGTGCCTGGAGTGTATGGGCGGGTGTGGGGAACACTGAAGCTTTCTTT. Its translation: CAWSVWAGVGNTEAFF.

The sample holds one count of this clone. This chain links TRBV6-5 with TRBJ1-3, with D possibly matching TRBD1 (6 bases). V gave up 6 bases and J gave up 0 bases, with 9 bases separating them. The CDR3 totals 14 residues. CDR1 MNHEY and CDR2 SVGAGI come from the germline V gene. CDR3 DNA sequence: TGTGCCAGCAGGAGGGACACCTCTGGAAACACCATATATTTT. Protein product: CASRRDTSGNTIYF.

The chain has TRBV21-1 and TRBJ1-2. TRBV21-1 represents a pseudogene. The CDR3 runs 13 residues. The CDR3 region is CASSKRMDYGYTF. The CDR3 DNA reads TGTGCCAGCAGCAAACGGATGGACTATGGCTACACCTTC.

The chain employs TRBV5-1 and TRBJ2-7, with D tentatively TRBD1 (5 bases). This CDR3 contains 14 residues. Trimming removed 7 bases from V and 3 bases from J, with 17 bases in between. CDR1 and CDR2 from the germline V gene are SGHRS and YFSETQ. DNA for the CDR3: TGCGCCAGCTCCAGAGGAACTGACAGCTACGAGCAGTACTTC. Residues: CASSRGTDSYEQYF.

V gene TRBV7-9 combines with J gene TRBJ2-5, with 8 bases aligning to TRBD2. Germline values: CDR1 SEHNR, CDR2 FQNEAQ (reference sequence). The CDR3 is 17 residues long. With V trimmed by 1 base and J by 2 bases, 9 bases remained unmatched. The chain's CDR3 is CASSLGIGTSRQETQYF. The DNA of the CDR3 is TGTGCCAGCAGCTTAGGGATAGGGACTAGTAGACAAGAGACCCAGTACTTC.

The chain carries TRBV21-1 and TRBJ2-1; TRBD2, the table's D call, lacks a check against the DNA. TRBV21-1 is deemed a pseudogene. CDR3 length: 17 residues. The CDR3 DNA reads TGTGCCAGCAGCAAAGGGTCCGGGGGGGAGACTAGGAATGAGCAGTTCTTC. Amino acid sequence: CASSKGSGGETRNEQFF.

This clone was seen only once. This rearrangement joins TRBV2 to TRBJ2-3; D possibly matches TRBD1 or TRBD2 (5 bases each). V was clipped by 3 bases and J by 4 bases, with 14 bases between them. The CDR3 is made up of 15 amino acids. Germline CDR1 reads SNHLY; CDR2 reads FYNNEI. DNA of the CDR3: TGTGCCAGCAGTGAGGGGGAAGTGGGAGCAGATACGCAGTATTTT. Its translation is CASSEGEVGADTQYF. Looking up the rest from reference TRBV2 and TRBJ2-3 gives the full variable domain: EPEVTQTPSHQVTQMGQEVILRCVPISNHLYFYWYRQILGQKVEFLVSFYNNEISEKSEIFDDQFSVERPDGSNFTLKIRSTKLEDSAMYFCASSEGEVGADTQYFGPGTRLTVL.

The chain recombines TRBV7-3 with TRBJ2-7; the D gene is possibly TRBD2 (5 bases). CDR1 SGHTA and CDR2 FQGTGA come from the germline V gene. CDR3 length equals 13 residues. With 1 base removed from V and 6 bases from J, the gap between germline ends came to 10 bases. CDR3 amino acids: CASSLNGESEQYF. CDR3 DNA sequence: TGTGCCAGCAGCTTAAATGGGGAGTCCGAGCAGTACTTC.

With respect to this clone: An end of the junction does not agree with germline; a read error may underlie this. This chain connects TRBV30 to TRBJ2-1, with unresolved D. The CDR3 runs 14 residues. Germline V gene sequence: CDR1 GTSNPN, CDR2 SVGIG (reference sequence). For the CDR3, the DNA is TGTGCCTGGGGTGTTGGGGTCTCCTACAATGAGCAGTTCTTC. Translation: CAWGVGVSYNEQFF.

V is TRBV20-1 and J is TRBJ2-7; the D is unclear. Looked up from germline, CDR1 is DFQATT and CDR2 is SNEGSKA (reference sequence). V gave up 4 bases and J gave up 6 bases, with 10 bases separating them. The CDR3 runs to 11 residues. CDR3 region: CSAMLGAEQYF. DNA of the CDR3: TGCAGTGCTATGCTCGGTGCCGAGCAGTACTTC.

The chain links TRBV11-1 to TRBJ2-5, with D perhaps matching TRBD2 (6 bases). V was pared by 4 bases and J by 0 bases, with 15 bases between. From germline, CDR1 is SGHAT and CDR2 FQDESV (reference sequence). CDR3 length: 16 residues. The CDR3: CASSSQGTPYQETQYF. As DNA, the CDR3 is TGTGCCAGCAGCTCCCAAGGGACTCCGTACCAAGAGACCCAGTACTTC.

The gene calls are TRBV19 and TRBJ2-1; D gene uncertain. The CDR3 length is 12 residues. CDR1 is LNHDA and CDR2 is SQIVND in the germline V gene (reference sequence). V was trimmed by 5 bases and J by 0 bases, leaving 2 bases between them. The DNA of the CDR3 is TGTGCCAGTAGTTTCTCCTACAATGAGCAGTTCTTC. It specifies CASSFSYNEQFF.

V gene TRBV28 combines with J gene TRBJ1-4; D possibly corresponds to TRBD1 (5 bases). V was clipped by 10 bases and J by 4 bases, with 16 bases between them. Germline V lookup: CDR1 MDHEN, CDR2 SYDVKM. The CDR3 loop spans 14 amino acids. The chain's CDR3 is CATNQGSGNEKLFF. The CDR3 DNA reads TGTGCCACCAACCAGGGATCCGGTAATGAAAAACTGTTTTTT.

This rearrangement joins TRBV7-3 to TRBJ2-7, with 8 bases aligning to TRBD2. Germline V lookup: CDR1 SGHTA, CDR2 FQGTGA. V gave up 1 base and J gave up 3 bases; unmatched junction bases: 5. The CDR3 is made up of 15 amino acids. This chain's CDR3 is CASSLNPGGVYEQYF. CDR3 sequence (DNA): TGTGCCAGCAGCTTAAATCCGGGAGGGGTCTACGAGCAGTACTTC.

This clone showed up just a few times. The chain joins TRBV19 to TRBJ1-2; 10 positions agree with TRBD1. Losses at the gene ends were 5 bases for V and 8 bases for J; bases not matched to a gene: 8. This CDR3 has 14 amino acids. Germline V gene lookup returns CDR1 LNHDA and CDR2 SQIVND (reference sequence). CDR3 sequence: CASSPAGTGEGYTF. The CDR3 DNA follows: TGTGCCAGTAGTCCCGCCGGGACAGGGGAAGGCTACACCTTC.

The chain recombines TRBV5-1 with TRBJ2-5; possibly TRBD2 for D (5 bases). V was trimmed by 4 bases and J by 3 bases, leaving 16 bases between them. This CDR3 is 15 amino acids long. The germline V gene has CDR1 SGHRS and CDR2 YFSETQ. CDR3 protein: CASSPQLGAEETQYF. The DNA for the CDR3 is TGCGCCAGCAGCCCCCAACTAGGAGCTGAAGAGACCCAGTACTTC.

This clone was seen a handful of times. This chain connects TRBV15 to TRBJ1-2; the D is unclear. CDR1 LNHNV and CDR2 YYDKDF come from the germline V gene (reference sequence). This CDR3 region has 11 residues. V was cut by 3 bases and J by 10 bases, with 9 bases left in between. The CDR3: CATSRVRDYTF. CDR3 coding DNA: TGTGCCACCAGCAGGGTCCGGGACTACACCTTC.